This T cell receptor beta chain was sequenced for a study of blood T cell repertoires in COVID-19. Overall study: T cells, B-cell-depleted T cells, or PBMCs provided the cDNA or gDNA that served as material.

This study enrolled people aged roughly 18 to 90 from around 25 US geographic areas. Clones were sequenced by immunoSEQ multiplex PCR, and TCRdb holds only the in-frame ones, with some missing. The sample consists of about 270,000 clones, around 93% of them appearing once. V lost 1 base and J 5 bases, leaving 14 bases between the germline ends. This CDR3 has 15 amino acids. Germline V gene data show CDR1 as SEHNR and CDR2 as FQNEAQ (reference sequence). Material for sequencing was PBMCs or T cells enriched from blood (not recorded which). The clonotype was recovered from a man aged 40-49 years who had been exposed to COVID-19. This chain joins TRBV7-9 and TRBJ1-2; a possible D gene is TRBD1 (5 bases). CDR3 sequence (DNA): TGTGCCAGCAGCTTAGAGGGGATATCCACATATGGCTACACCTTC. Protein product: CASSLEGISTYGYTF.